This T cell receptor beta chain derives from a study of blood T cell repertoires in COVID-19. This clone was observed a handful of times. Method: immunoSEQ multiplex PCR; TCRdb's copy keeps in-frame clones and lacks some. The sample consists of 72,000 or so clones, approximately 85% of them appearing once. V lost 1 base and J lost 7, with 11 bases in between. The germline CDR1 and CDR2 sequences are MGHDK and SYGVNS. There are 15 residues in the CDR3. This chain connects TRBV25-1 to TRBJ1-6; no definite D call. Material: peripheral blood. The TCR was taken from an elderly woman with active or convalescent COVID-19. CDR3 nucleotides: TGTGCCAGCAGTGAATCAGCGTTTCAGAATTCACCCCTCCACTTT. Translated, it gives CASSESAFQNSPLHF.